These T cell receptor beta chains were read from a single sample in a study of blood T cell repertoires in COVID-19. Sequencing used immunoSEQ multiplex PCR; TCRdb keeps in-frame clones, though not all of them. The sample lists over 50,000 clones, 72% occurring once. The sequenced sample consisted of peripheral blood. All receptors come from a woman between 65 and 79 years old with COVID-19, enrolled during active disease. Each CDR3 is given with its conserved first and last residue. The D gene is left open where the match is weak. The size of a clone is reported for some rows only, either as once, few or many, or as a class for expanded clones.

J | size | V | D | DNA | CDR3
TRBJ1-1 | . | TRBV6-2/TRBV6-3 | . | TGTGCCAGCAGCAACAGGGAGAACACTGAAGCTTTCTTT | CASSNRENTEAFF
TRBJ1-1 | . | TRBV5-4 | . | TGTGCCAGCAGCTTGGGACCTAGGCAGAACACTGAAGCTTTCTTT | CASSLGPRQNTEAFF
TRBJ2-5 | . | TRBV29-1 | TRBD2 | TGCAGCGTTGAAGAACCCTTGGCGGGAGGAGAGACCCAGTACTTC | CSVEEPLAGGETQYF
TRBJ2-7 | once | TRBV2 | . | TGTGCCAGCAGGGGGACATTTTTCTACGAGCAGTACTTC | CASRGTFFYEQYF
TRBJ1-5 | . | TRBV19 | TRBD1 | TGTGCCAGTAAAGGAAGTCAGGACAGGGGATTTAATCAGCCCCAGCATTTT | CASKGSQDRGFNQPQHF
TRBJ2-4 | few | TRBV28 | . | TGTGCCAGCAGTTTTTCGGGGTCAAACATTCAGTACTTC | CASSFSGSNIQYF
TRBJ1-4 | . | TRBV7-9 | . | TGTGCCAGCAGCCAACGACGGGATGAAAAACTGTTTTTT | CASSQRRDEKLFF
TRBJ1-1 | . | TRBV18 | . | TGTGCCAGCTCACTACAGGCCCTTCCGGACACTGAAGCTTTCTTT | CASSLQALPDTEAFF
TRBJ2-6 | once | TRBV11-3 | . | TGTGCCAGCAGCTCCGACAGGCAGTGGGCCAACGTCCTGACTTTC | CASSSDRQWANVLTF
TRBJ2-2 | . | TRBV24-1 | TRBD1 | TGTGCCACCAGTGACAGACCGGGACAGGGGGCATGGGGGGAGCTGTTTTTT | CATSDRPGQGAWGELFF
TRBJ2-3 | few | TRBV18 | . | TGTGCCAGCTCACCATATCAACCCGGGAGCACAGATACGCAGTATTTT | CASSPYQPGSTDTQYF
TRBJ1-2 | . | TRBV6-1 | TRBD1 | TGTGCCAGCAGTGAAGCGGGGACAGGGGTATATGGCTACACCTTC | CASSEAGTGVYGYTF
TRBJ2-1 | . | TRBV29-1 | TRBD1 | TGCAGGGTCGGTGACAGGGGGCACAATGAGCAGTTCTTC | CRVGDRGHNEQFF
TRBJ1-5 | few | TRBV12-5 | TRBD1 | TGTGCTAGCAATGACAGGGGCAATCAGCCCCAGCATTTT | CASNDRGNQPQHF
TRBJ2-2 | . | TRBV19 | . | TGTGCCAGTAGGCGTGATCCTACCACCGGGGAGCTGTTTTTT | CASRRDPTTGELFF
TRBJ1-2 | . | TRBV28 | TRBD1 | TGTGCCAGCAGCTCTCCGACAGGGGGTAAGGAAGGCTACACCTTC | CASSSPTGGKEGYTF
TRBJ2-1 | . | TRBV29-1 | . | TGCAGCGTTGGGCTAGCGCCCGTCAATGAGCAGTTCTTC | CSVGLAPVNEQFF
TRBJ1-2 | few | TRBV7-2 | . | TGTGCCAGCAGCTTAGTGACCGGGTATGGCTACACCTTC | CASSLVTGYGYTF
TRBJ2-3 | . | TRBV4-2 | TRBD2 | TGTGCCAGCAGCCAAGAAGGGAGGGCGGGCGGCACAGATACGCAGTATTTT | CASSQEGRAGGTDTQYF
TRBJ1-1 | . | TRBV7-3 | . | TGTGCCAGCAGCAGACAGACGAACACTGAAGCTTTCTTT | CASSRQTNTEAFF
TRBJ1-3 | . | TRBV23-1 | . | TGCGCCAGCAGTCAATCTGGAGGATCAGAGAGCTCTGGAAACACCATATATTTT | CASSQSGGSESSGNTIYF
TRBJ1-3 | . | TRBV4-2 | . | TGTGCCAGCAGCCAAGGTCAGGCTGGAAACACCATATATTTT | CASSQGQAGNTIYF
TRBJ2-7 | . | TRBV5-4 | TRBD2 | TGTGCCAGCAGCTTGGCCGGAGGCGGGGGAGCCTACGAGCAGTACTTC | CASSLAGGGGAYEQYF
TRBJ2-2 | few | TRBV4-3 | TRBD2 | TGCGCCAGCAGCCAAGATGCGCCGAGCGGGGATTCCACCGGGGAGCTGTTTTTT | CASSQDAPSGDSTGELFF
TRBJ1-2 | . | TRBV2 | . | TGTGCCAGCAGCCGGGACACAGATGGCTACACCTTC | CASSRDTDGYTF
TRBJ1-1 | . | TRBV20-1 | . | TGCAGTGCTGGTACAGGGCGGGCTTTCTTT | CSAGTGRAFF
TRBJ1-1 | once | TRBV2 | . | TGTGCCAGCACCGTCGACACTGAAGCTTTCTTT | CASTVDTEAFF
TRBJ1-3 | few | TRBV19 | TRBD1 | TGTGCCAGTAGTACGGGACAGGGAAACACCATATATTTT | CASSTGQGNTIYF
TRBJ1-2 | . | TRBV7-2 | . | TGTGCCAGCAGCCTTATGGAGTCATATGGCTACACCTTC | CASSLMESYGYTF
TRBJ2-5 | . | TRBV15 | . | TGTGCCACCAGCAGAGATCCGAACGGAGGAGAGACCCAGTACTTC | CATSRDPNGGETQYF
TRBJ1-1 | few | TRBV9 | TRBD1 | TGTGCCAGCAGCGTAGGGCTCGACAGGGATACTGAAGCTTTCTTT | CASSVGLDRDTEAFF
TRBJ1-5 | . | TRBV7-2 | . | TGTGCCAGCAGCTTAGATCCCAGTTCGCCCCAGCATTTT | CASSLDPSSPQHF
TRBJ1-2 | . | TRBV27 | . | TGTGCCAGCAGTTCAACAGGCTCACCTGACTATGGCTACACCTTC | CASSSTGSPDYGYTF
TRBJ2-5 | . | TRBV3-1/TRBV3-2 | TRBD2 | TGTGCCAGCAGCCAATCGCTTAGCGGGGAGGTGGAGACCCAGTACTTC | CASSQSLSGEVETQYF
TRBJ2-2 | . | TRBV7-3 | . | TGTGCCAGCAGCTTAGATTCGGTGGGGGAGCTGTTTTTT | CASSLDSVGELFF
TRBJ1-3 | . | TRBV6-2/TRBV6-3 | . | TGTGCCAGCAGTTTCGGACAGACCTCTGGAAACACCATATATTTT | CASSFGQTSGNTIYF